This entry concerns a single T cell receptor (beta chain). The germline V gene encodes CDR1 SGHAT and CDR2 FQNNGV. With 1 base removed from V and 7 bases from J, the gap between germline ends came to 14 bases. This CDR3 spans 15 amino acids. In the study's own analysis: Quantification of nucleated cells was approximated via reference gene primer amplification. TCRdb's copy holds only in-frame clones and misses some; the assay was immunoSEQ multiplex PCR. V, J and clone size derive from that table, while D and trimming were established from the DNA sequence. The sample shows around 250,000 clones, 65% to 90% of them seen only once. This specimen comes from a study of blood T cell repertoires in COVID-19. Study context: COVID-19 samples collected from the United States, Italy and Spain covered acute and convalescent phases. PBMCs, B-cell-depleted T cells, or T cells were the source of the cDNA or gDNA that made up the material.

This chain connects TRBV11-2 to TRBJ2-1; D possibly corresponds to TRBD2 (5 bases). The sequencing input was peripheral blood. The sequence was collected from a man in his fifties or sixties with active or convalescent COVID-19. CDR3: CASSLGPSPGNEQFF. The DNA for the CDR3 is TGTGCCAGCAGCTTAGGGCCCAGCCCGGGGAATGAGCAGTTCTTC.